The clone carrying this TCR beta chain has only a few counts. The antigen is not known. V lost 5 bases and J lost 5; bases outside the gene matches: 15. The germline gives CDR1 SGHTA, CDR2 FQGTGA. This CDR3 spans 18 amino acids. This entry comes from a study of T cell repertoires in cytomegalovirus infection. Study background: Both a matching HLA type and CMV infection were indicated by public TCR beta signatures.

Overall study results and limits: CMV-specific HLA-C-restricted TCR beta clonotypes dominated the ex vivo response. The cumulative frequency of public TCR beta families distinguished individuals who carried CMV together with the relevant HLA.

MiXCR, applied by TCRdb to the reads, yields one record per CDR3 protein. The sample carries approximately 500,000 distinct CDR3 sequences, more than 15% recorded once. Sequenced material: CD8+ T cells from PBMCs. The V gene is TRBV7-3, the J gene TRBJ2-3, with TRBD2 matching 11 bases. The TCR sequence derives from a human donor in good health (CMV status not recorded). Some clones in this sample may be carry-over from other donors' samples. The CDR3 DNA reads TGTGCCAGCAGCCCCCTTCTAATGGCTAGCGGGGGGAAAGATACGCAGTATTTT. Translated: CASSPLLMASGGKDTQYF.